The present TCR beta chain was sequenced within a study of cytomegalovirus exposure and HLA in healthy donors. The PCR was carried out with 60 Vbeta primers and 13 Jbeta primers. Sequencing used immunoSEQ multiplex PCR; TCRdb keeps in-frame clones, though not all of them. In the table there are some 130,000 clones, about four fifths of which are singletons. Germline values: CDR1 PRHDT, CDR2 FYEKMQ (reference sequence). There are 13 residues in the CDR3. Trimming shortened V by 6 bases and J by 10 bases, and 18 bases separated the two germline ends. As to this clone: Its antigen is as yet unknown.

Overall study findings and caveats: TCR beta sequences reportedly predicted the HLA-A and HLA-B alleles of most subjects accurately. It was only CMV serostatus that was available as immune exposure information. Further analysis, carried out later, found HLA-associated TCR beta chains more clonally expanded than equally common other chains. The study listed around 150 cytomegalovirus-associated TCR beta chains.

Specimen: PBMCs. This sequence was found in a man under 40 in good health. The V call is TRBV13, the J call TRBJ1-1; perhaps TRBD1 as D (5 bases). The CDR3 spells CASSRRGVHRAFF. CDR3 sequence (DNA): TGTGCCAGCAGTCGACGGGGGGTACACCGAGCTTTCTTT.